Listed below are T cell receptor beta chains from one sample, sequenced in a study of CD8+CD57+ T cells in acquired aplastic anemia. Each CDR3 protein gets one entry after TCRdb re-called the reads with MiXCR. The data hold roughly 170,000 distinct CDR3 sequences, with about half observed a single time. Specimen: sorted CD4+, CD8+, or CD8+CD57+ T cells (not recorded which) from PBMCs. Source of these receptors: a human donor with aplastic anemia. Each CDR3 is given with its conserved first and last residue. A D gene is named only where the DNA matches it firmly. Rows may omit the clone size; those that give it use once, few, many or a size class.

CDR3nt: TGTGCCAGCAGTTATGGGGACGGATCCTACGAGCAGTACTTC
CDR3aa: CASSYGDGSYEQYF
d_gene: -
v_gene: TRBV2
j_gene: TRBJ2-7
abundance: -

CDR3nt: TGTGCCAGCAGTGAGCGTACTAGTTCCGATACGCAGTATTTT
CDR3aa: CASSERTSSDTQYF
d_gene: -
v_gene: TRBV6-4
j_gene: TRBJ2-3
abundance: -

CDR3nt: TGTGCCAGCAGCTGGACAGCCCTCTCCTACGAGCAGTACTTC
CDR3aa: CASSWTALSYEQYF
d_gene: -
v_gene: TRBV11-1
j_gene: TRBJ2-7
abundance: -

CDR3nt: TGTGCCAGCAGCCCCAGGGGTGGCGATAAGAACACTGAAGCTTTCTTT
CDR3aa: CASSPRGGDKNTEAFF
d_gene: -
v_gene: TRBV7-9
j_gene: TRBJ1-1
abundance: -

CDR3nt: TGTGCCTGGAGTGCATTGGGGTCGGGGCAAGAGACCCAGTACTTC
CDR3aa: CAWSALGSGQETQYF
d_gene: -
v_gene: TRBV30
j_gene: TRBJ2-5
abundance: few

CDR3nt: TGTGCCAGCAGTAAGAGACAGGGGGCGGGTAATGAAAAACTGTTTTTT
CDR3aa: CASSKRQGAGNEKLFF
d_gene: TRBD1
v_gene: TRBV2
j_gene: TRBJ1-4
abundance: -

CDR3nt: TGCAGCGTCGGACTAGCGGGGAGGGAGACCCAGTACTTC
CDR3aa: CSVGLAGRETQYF
d_gene: TRBD2
v_gene: TRBV29-1
j_gene: TRBJ2-5
abundance: -

CDR3nt: TGTGCCACCAGTGATTCCCGGAGGTTGCAGGGGTACGAGACCCAGTACTTC
CDR3aa: CATSDSRRLQGYETQYF
d_gene: -
v_gene: TRBV24-1
j_gene: TRBJ2-5
abundance: few

CDR3nt: TGTGCCACCAGCAGAGGTACCGAGGGGACTGAAGCTTTCTTT
CDR3aa: CATSRGTEGTEAFF
d_gene: -
v_gene: TRBV15
j_gene: TRBJ1-1
abundance: -

CDR3nt: TGCAGCGTGGCGCAGGATAGCACAGATACGCAGTATTTT
CDR3aa: CSVAQDSTDTQYF
d_gene: -
v_gene: TRBV29-1
j_gene: TRBJ2-3
abundance: -

CDR3nt: TGTGCTCGCCTAGCGGGGGCGATGTGGAATGAGCAGTTCTTC
CDR3aa: CARLAGAMWNEQFF
d_gene: TRBD2
v_gene: TRBV25-1
j_gene: TRBJ2-1
abundance: -

CDR3nt: TGCAGTGCTAGGCCGGCAGGGACAGCCCACGAGCAGTACTTC
CDR3aa: CSARPAGTAHEQYF
d_gene: TRBD1
v_gene: TRBV20-1
j_gene: TRBJ2-7
abundance: few

CDR3nt: TGCAGCTTTACGCCTGGCACAGATACGCAGTATTTT
CDR3aa: CSFTPGTDTQYF
d_gene: -
v_gene: TRBV29-1
j_gene: TRBJ2-3
abundance: once

CDR3nt: TGTGGCACCAGGGTGATTAGTGGGCAGACCGAGTACTTC
CDR3aa: CGTRVISGQTEYF
d_gene: -
v_gene: TRBV15
j_gene: TRBJ2-5
abundance: once

CDR3nt: TGTGCCAGTAGTATAGGGGGGCGGGTGAACACTGAAGCTTTCTTT
CDR3aa: CASSIGGRVNTEAFF
d_gene: -
v_gene: TRBV19
j_gene: TRBJ1-1
abundance: many

CDR3nt: TGTGCCAGCAGCAGGGGGGGAAATAAAGAGACCCAGTACTTC
CDR3aa: CASSRGGNKETQYF
d_gene: -
v_gene: TRBV11-2
j_gene: TRBJ2-5
abundance: -

CDR3nt: TGTGCCAGCAGCCCCCAGACTAGCGGGGGCTACAATGAGCAGTTCTTC
CDR3aa: CASSPQTSGGYNEQFF
d_gene: TRBD2
v_gene: TRBV7-3
j_gene: TRBJ2-1
abundance: -

CDR3nt: TGTGCCAGCAGCACGGCGGGGGGCCTTAACTATGGCTACACCTTC
CDR3aa: CASSTAGGLNYGYTF
d_gene: -
v_gene: TRBV7-2
j_gene: TRBJ1-2
abundance: many

CDR3nt: TGTGCCACTTCCGTGACTAGCGGGACCTACGAGCAGTACTTC
CDR3aa: CATSVTSGTYEQYF
d_gene: TRBD2
v_gene: TRBV19
j_gene: TRBJ2-7
abundance: few

CDR3nt: TGTGCCAGCAGCTACCGGACAGGGCAAGAGACCCAGTACTTC
CDR3aa: CASSYRTGQETQYF
d_gene: TRBD1
v_gene: TRBV7-9
j_gene: TRBJ2-5
abundance: -

CDR3nt: TGTGCCAGCAGTCCCGGACAGAATCCCACTGAAGCTTTCTTT
CDR3aa: CASSPGQNPTEAFF
d_gene: -
v_gene: TRBV13
j_gene: TRBJ1-1
abundance: -

CDR3nt: TGCGCCAGCAGCTTGGTAGCGGGGGGGTTAGAGACCCAGTACTTC
CDR3aa: CASSLVAGGLETQYF
d_gene: TRBD2
v_gene: TRBV5-1
j_gene: TRBJ2-5
abundance: -

CDR3nt: TGCGCCAGCAGTGTTGCTAGCGGCTACGAGCAGTACTTC
CDR3aa: CASSVASGYEQYF
d_gene: TRBD2
v_gene: TRBV10-2
j_gene: TRBJ2-7
abundance: few

CDR3nt: TGCAGTGCTAGGAGGGACTGGCAAGAGACCCAGTACTTC
CDR3aa: CSARRDWQETQYF
d_gene: -
v_gene: TRBV20-1
j_gene: TRBJ2-5
abundance: -

CDR3nt: TGTGCCAGTACCCCGGGACAGATCTATGGCTACACCTTC
CDR3aa: CASTPGQIYGYTF
d_gene: TRBD1
v_gene: TRBV7-8
j_gene: TRBJ1-2
abundance: -

CDR3nt: TGTGCCAGCAGCCAAGTGAGGGGGCAAGAGACCCAGTACTTC
CDR3aa: CASSQVRGQETQYF
d_gene: -
v_gene: TRBV14
j_gene: TRBJ2-5
abundance: -

CDR3nt: TGTGCCAGCAGCGCGGGACAGCCCCGAGGCACCTATAATTCACCCCTCCACTTT
CDR3aa: CASSAGQPRGTYNSPLHF
d_gene: TRBD1
v_gene: TRBV9
j_gene: TRBJ1-6
abundance: many

CDR3nt: TGTGCCAGCAGCTTGGCCTCGGGGGGGCCAGATACGCAGTATTTT
CDR3aa: CASSLASGGPDTQYF
d_gene: TRBD2
v_gene: TRBV5-5
j_gene: TRBJ2-3
abundance: many

CDR3nt: TGCGCCAGCAGCTTGGAGGGCATGGCAAACGCTGAAGCTTTCTTT
CDR3aa: CASSLEGMANAEAFF
d_gene: -
v_gene: TRBV5-1
j_gene: TRBJ1-1
abundance: -

CDR3nt: TGTGCCAGCAGCATACCCGGGACATTATCTAAGCCCCAGCATTTT
CDR3aa: CASSIPGTLSKPQHF
d_gene: -
v_gene: TRBV28
j_gene: TRBJ1-5
abundance: few

CDR3nt: TGCAGTCTTTATGCCCCTGGGGCCAACGTCCTGACTTTC
CDR3aa: CSLYAPGANVLTF
d_gene: -
v_gene: TRBV20-1
j_gene: TRBJ2-6
abundance: many

CDR3nt: TGTGCCAGTGGGGGCCCACCCTACGAGCAGTACTTC
CDR3aa: CASGGPPYEQYF
d_gene: -
v_gene: TRBV7-2
j_gene: TRBJ2-7
abundance: -

CDR3nt: TGTGCCAGCAGGAAAGCGGGGGGAACCTACGAGCAGTACTTC
CDR3aa: CASRKAGGTYEQYF
d_gene: TRBD2
v_gene: TRBV12-3/TRBV12-4
j_gene: TRBJ2-7
abundance: many

CDR3nt: TGTGCCAGCAGCCAAAGCTGGGGGGAGGCAGGTGAAAAACTGTTTTTT
CDR3aa: CASSQSWGEAGEKLFF
d_gene: -
v_gene: TRBV4-2
j_gene: TRBJ1-4
abundance: -

CDR3nt: TGTGCCACCAGCAGAGACAGGGGCGACACCGGGGAGCTGTTTTTT
CDR3aa: CATSRDRGDTGELFF
d_gene: -
v_gene: TRBV15
j_gene: TRBJ2-2
abundance: -

CDR3nt: TGCGCCAGCAGCTTGACGCGGGGGATCGCCGGGGAGCTGTTTTTT
CDR3aa: CASSLTRGIAGELFF
d_gene: TRBD2
v_gene: TRBV5-1
j_gene: TRBJ2-2
abundance: once

CDR3nt: TGTGCCAGCAGCCAGATCGACAGGGTGAGGACTGAAGCTTTCTTT
CDR3aa: CASSQIDRVRTEAFF
d_gene: TRBD1
v_gene: TRBV14
j_gene: TRBJ1-1
abundance: many

CDR3nt: TGTGCCAGCAGTTTAGACGTTTATAATTCACCCCTCCACTTT
CDR3aa: CASSLDVYNSPLHF
d_gene: -
v_gene: TRBV27
j_gene: TRBJ1-6
abundance: many

CDR3nt: TGTGCCAGCACGCCCGTTGGGGGACGATCGGAATCACCCCTCCACTTT
CDR3aa: CASTPVGGRSESPLHF
d_gene: -
v_gene: TRBV5-6
j_gene: TRBJ1-6
abundance: many

CDR3nt: TGCAGTGCTAAGGACGCTGAGGGTTCGAGCACTGAAGCTTTCTTT
CDR3aa: CSAKDAEGSSTEAFF
d_gene: -
v_gene: TRBV20-1
j_gene: TRBJ1-1
abundance: few

CDR3nt: TGTGCCATCAGTGAGAACCTCGGAGGTGAAGCTTTCTTT
CDR3aa: CAISENLGGEAFF
d_gene: -
v_gene: TRBV10-3
j_gene: TRBJ1-1
abundance: few

CDR3nt: TGTGCCAGCAGCTTTTATGACGGGACAAGGGTCTTCTACGAGCAGTACTTC
CDR3aa: CASSFYDGTRVFYEQYF
d_gene: -
v_gene: TRBV7-2
j_gene: TRBJ2-7
abundance: many

CDR3nt: TGTGCCACCAGTGACAGTCGGGGGGCCTACGGGGAGCTGTTTTTT
CDR3aa: CATSDSRGAYGELFF
d_gene: -
v_gene: TRBV24-1
j_gene: TRBJ2-2
abundance: few

CDR3nt: TGTGCCAGCAGCCCCTCCTCGGGGGAGCAGTTCTTC
CDR3aa: CASSPSSGEQFF
d_gene: -
v_gene: TRBV7-6
j_gene: TRBJ2-1
abundance: few

CDR3nt: TGTGCCACCAGTGCCTCAGGGGGCTCTGGCTACACCTTC
CDR3aa: CATSASGGSGYTF
d_gene: TRBD1
v_gene: TRBV24-1
j_gene: TRBJ1-2
abundance: many

CDR3nt: TGTGCCAGCAGCCCTAGCTCAGTTTACGAGCAGTACTTC
CDR3aa: CASSPSSVYEQYF
d_gene: -
v_gene: TRBV4-1
j_gene: TRBJ2-7
abundance: -

CDR3nt: TGTGCCATCAATTCCGGGGCGGCTTCACCCCTCCACTTT
CDR3aa: CAINSGAASPLHF
d_gene: -
v_gene: TRBV10-3
j_gene: TRBJ1-6
abundance: -

CDR3nt: TGTGCCAGTAGTCGGGTCAGGGAGACCCAGTACTTC
CDR3aa: CASSRVRETQYF
d_gene: -
v_gene: TRBV19
j_gene: TRBJ2-5
abundance: many

CDR3nt: TGCAGCGTTGTAGAGCGCGAGAGCTCCTACGAGCAGTACTTC
CDR3aa: CSVVERESSYEQYF
d_gene: -
v_gene: TRBV29-1
j_gene: TRBJ2-7
abundance: -

CDR3nt: TGCAGTGCTCGGGACACCTATGAGCAGTTCTTC
CDR3aa: CSARDTYEQFF
d_gene: -
v_gene: TRBV20-1
j_gene: TRBJ2-1
abundance: -

CDR3nt: TGCAGTGCTAGAGTTGGACTAGCGGGGGGTCCCACAGATACGCAGTATTTT
CDR3aa: CSARVGLAGGPTDTQYF
d_gene: TRBD2
v_gene: TRBV20-1
j_gene: TRBJ2-3
abundance: -

CDR3nt: TGCGCCAGCAGCTTGGAGGGACAGGGGGCCTCCGAGCAGTACTTC
CDR3aa: CASSLEGQGASEQYF
d_gene: TRBD1
v_gene: TRBV5-1
j_gene: TRBJ2-7
abundance: -

CDR3nt: TGTGCCACCAGTGTGGCGGGGGGGCCTGTACAGACCCAGTACTTC
CDR3aa: CATSVAGGPVQTQYF
d_gene: TRBD2
v_gene: TRBV24-1
j_gene: TRBJ2-5
abundance: few